This is a list of T cell receptor beta chains from one sample in a study of cytomegalovirus exposure and HLA in healthy donors. Assay used: immunoSEQ multiplex PCR; TCRdb lists only in-frame clones, some missing. This table holds over 200,000 clones, around 85% found once. Sequenced: PBMCs. These receptors came from a human donor in good health. Both conserved end residues are part of each CDR3. The D gene is left open where the match is weak. Size is omitted from some rows. Given values are once, few, many or a class for expanded clones.

CDR3 protein: CSVVGPAGGDQPQHF
CDR3 DNA: TGCAGCGTTGTTGGTCCGGCAGGGGGTGATCAGCCCCAGCATTTT
V gene: TRBV29-1
D gene: TRBD1
clone size: -
J gene: TRBJ1-5

CDR3 protein: CASSERQGRETQYF
CDR3 DNA: TGTGCCAGCAGCGAACGACAGGGTAGGGAGACCCAGTACTTC
V gene: TRBV9
D gene: TRBD1
clone size: -
J gene: TRBJ2-5

CDR3 protein: CATRVAGQVDSNYYGYTF
CDR3 DNA: TGTGCCACCCGGGTGGCGGGACAGGTCGATTCAAATTATTATGGCTACACCTTC
V gene: TRBV10-3
D gene: TRBD1
clone size: -
J gene: TRBJ1-2

CDR3 protein: CSVERTSGLSYEQYF
CDR3 DNA: TGCAGCGTTGAGAGGACTAGCGGGCTCTCCTACGAGCAGTACTTC
V gene: TRBV29-1
D gene: TRBD2
clone size: -
J gene: TRBJ2-7

CDR3 protein: CASSPQGAGANVLTF
CDR3 DNA: TGTGCCAGCAGCCCACAGGGAGCCGGGGCCAACGTCCTGACTTTC
V gene: TRBV7-3
D gene: -
clone size: -
J gene: TRBJ2-6

CDR3 protein: CASSASSRDSPLNVLTF
CDR3 DNA: TGTGCCAGCAGCGCCTCATCCCGGGACAGCCCTCTCAACGTCCTGACTTTC
V gene: TRBV9
D gene: TRBD1
clone size: -
J gene: TRBJ2-6

CDR3 protein: CAWSRQPTSYEQYF
CDR3 DNA: TGTGCCTGGAGCCGACAGCCAACCTCCTACGAGCAGTACTTC
V gene: TRBV30
D gene: -
clone size: -
J gene: TRBJ2-7

CDR3 protein: CASSGGGSQETQYF
CDR3 DNA: TGTGCCAGCAGCGGGGGGGGCTCGCAAGAGACCCAGTACTTC
V gene: TRBV5-5
D gene: -
clone size: -
J gene: TRBJ2-5

CDR3 protein: CASSLAMGRVSYNEQFF
CDR3 DNA: TGCGCCAGCAGCTTGGCCATGGGCAGGGTCTCCTACAATGAGCAGTTCTTC
V gene: TRBV5-1
D gene: -
clone size: -
J gene: TRBJ2-1

CDR3 protein: CASSPQTGSHEQYF
CDR3 DNA: TGTGCCAGCAGCCCCCAGACAGGGAGCCACGAGCAGTACTTC
V gene: TRBV9
D gene: TRBD1
clone size: -
J gene: TRBJ2-7

CDR3 protein: CASSQGGAYGAGELFF
CDR3 DNA: TGTGCCAGCAGCCAAGGTGGGGCGTATGGAGCCGGGGAGCTGTTTTTT
V gene: TRBV14
D gene: -
clone size: -
J gene: TRBJ2-2

CDR3 protein: CAWHSGRTGTGELFF
CDR3 DNA: TGTGCCTGGCACTCAGGGCGGACGGGCACCGGGGAGCTGTTTTTT
V gene: TRBV30
D gene: -
clone size: -
J gene: TRBJ2-2

CDR3 protein: CASSEMARIQETQYF
CDR3 DNA: TGTGCCAGCAGTGAAATGGCACGAATTCAAGAGACCCAGTACTTC
V gene: TRBV6-1
D gene: -
clone size: -
J gene: TRBJ2-5

CDR3 protein: CASSSPGTGVGYTF
CDR3 DNA: TGTGCCAGCAGTTCACCCGGGACAGGTGTTGGCTACACCTTC
V gene: TRBV28
D gene: TRBD1
clone size: once
J gene: TRBJ1-2

CDR3 protein: CASSRPGLVSNTGELFF
CDR3 DNA: TGTGCCAGCAGCCGACCGGGACTAGTCTCGAACACCGGGGAGCTGTTTTTT
V gene: TRBV27
D gene: TRBD2
clone size: -
J gene: TRBJ2-2

CDR3 protein: CASSPTGTGSYGYTF
CDR3 DNA: TGTGCCAGCAGCCCAACCGGGACAGGGTCATATGGCTACACCTTC
V gene: TRBV5-5
D gene: TRBD1
clone size: few
J gene: TRBJ1-2

CDR3 protein: CASSGQGGNSNQPQHF
CDR3 DNA: TGTGCCAGCAGTGGGCAAGGAGGGAATAGCAATCAGCCCCAGCATTTT
V gene: TRBV2
D gene: -
clone size: -
J gene: TRBJ1-5

CDR3 protein: CASSLALAGVGEQFF
CDR3 DNA: TGTGCCAGCAGCTTAGCCTTAGCGGGAGTGGGTGAGCAGTTCTTC
V gene: TRBV5-4
D gene: TRBD2
clone size: once
J gene: TRBJ2-1

CDR3 protein: CAISVLTSGLTDTQYF
CDR3 DNA: TGTGCCATCAGTGTCCTGACTAGCGGGTTGACAGATACGCAGTATTTT
V gene: TRBV10-3
D gene: TRBD2
clone size: -
J gene: TRBJ2-3

CDR3 protein: CASVPGGTDTQYF
CDR3 DNA: TGTGCCAGCGTACCCGGGGGGACCGATACGCAGTATTTT
V gene: TRBV28
D gene: TRBD2
clone size: -
J gene: TRBJ2-3

CDR3 protein: CASSNLRVAGNTIYF
CDR3 DNA: TGTGCCAGCAGCAACCTCAGGGTAGCTGGAAACACCATATATTTT
V gene: TRBV21-1
D gene: -
clone size: -
J gene: TRBJ1-3

CDR3 protein: CATSSRDRVSEAFF
CDR3 DNA: TGTGCCACCAGCAGCCGGGACAGGGTATCTGAAGCTTTCTTT
V gene: TRBV15
D gene: TRBD1
clone size: -
J gene: TRBJ1-1

CDR3 protein: CASSSGQGNQPQHF
CDR3 DNA: TGTGCCAGCAGCTCCGGACAGGGAAATCAGCCCCAGCATTTT
V gene: TRBV28
D gene: TRBD1
clone size: few
J gene: TRBJ1-5

CDR3 protein: CASSQEAEYGYTF
CDR3 DNA: TGTGCCAGCAGCCAAGAGGCGGAGTATGGCTACACCTTC
V gene: TRBV4-2
D gene: -
clone size: few
J gene: TRBJ1-2

CDR3 protein: CAITPGLAGGDTQYF
CDR3 DNA: TGTGCCATCACCCCGGGACTAGCGGGAGGAGATACGCAGTATTTT
V gene: TRBV10-3
D gene: TRBD2
clone size: -
J gene: TRBJ2-3

CDR3 protein: CASSLGPLWRGSAYEQYF
CDR3 DNA: TGTGCCAGCAGTTTAGGGCCCCTCTGGCGGGGTAGTGCCTACGAGCAGTACTTC
V gene: TRBV27
D gene: -
clone size: -
J gene: TRBJ2-7

CDR3 protein: CASSFFFGSGANVLTF
CDR3 DNA: TGTGCCAGCAGTTTTTTCTTCGGCTCTGGGGCCAACGTCCTGACTTTC
V gene: TRBV28
D gene: -
clone size: medium-sized
J gene: TRBJ2-6

CDR3 protein: CAISGLMGQTYTGELFF
CDR3 DNA: TGTGCCATCAGTGGATTAATGGGACAGACCTACACCGGGGAGCTGTTTTTT
V gene: TRBV10-3
D gene: TRBD1
clone size: -
J gene: TRBJ2-2

CDR3 protein: CASSPQGTNVNEQFF
CDR3 DNA: TGTGCCAGCAGTCCTCAGGGAACCAACGTCAATGAGCAGTTCTTC
V gene: TRBV27
D gene: -
clone size: -
J gene: TRBJ2-1

CDR3 protein: CASSFAGTGNYEQYF
CDR3 DNA: TGTGCCAGCAGTTTTGCGGGGACAGGGAACTACGAGCAGTACTTC
V gene: TRBV28
D gene: TRBD1
clone size: -
J gene: TRBJ2-7

CDR3 protein: CASSRPSQEGTDTQYF
CDR3 DNA: TGCGCCAGCAGCCGCCCTTCCCAGGAGGGTACAGATACGCAGTATTTT
V gene: TRBV5-1
D gene: -
clone size: -
J gene: TRBJ2-3

CDR3 protein: CASSEAGVQETQYF
CDR3 DNA: TGTGCCAGCAGTGAAGCCGGGGTGCAAGAGACCCAGTACTTC
V gene: TRBV2
D gene: -
clone size: -
J gene: TRBJ2-5

CDR3 protein: CASSPATSGRTDTQYF
CDR3 DNA: TGCGCCAGCAGCCCGGCGACTAGCGGGAGGACAGATACGCAGTATTTT
V gene: TRBV5-1
D gene: TRBD2
clone size: -
J gene: TRBJ2-3

CDR3 protein: CSLPGSGRNEQFF
CDR3 DNA: TGCAGCCTTCCCGGGAGCGGGAGGAATGAGCAGTTCTTC
V gene: TRBV29-1
D gene: TRBD2
clone size: -
J gene: TRBJ2-1

CDR3 protein: CASHDVAVRSYNEQFF
CDR3 DNA: TGTGCCAGTCACGACGTAGCGGTTCGGTCCTACAATGAGCAGTTCTTC
V gene: TRBV28
D gene: -
clone size: -
J gene: TRBJ2-1

CDR3 protein: CASSLGLDRSPLSGNTIYF
CDR3 DNA: TGCGCCAGCAGCTTGGGGCTTGACAGATCCCCTCTCTCTGGAAACACCATATATTTT
V gene: TRBV5-1
D gene: -
clone size: -
J gene: TRBJ1-3

CDR3 protein: CASSVPAGLPNTGELFF
CDR3 DNA: TGTGCCAGCAGCGTACCCGCGGGGCTCCCAAACACCGGGGAGCTGTTTTTT
V gene: TRBV9
D gene: -
clone size: -
J gene: TRBJ2-2

CDR3 protein: CASSSPWTGNTEAFF
CDR3 DNA: TGTGCCAGCAGCTCCCCCTGGACTGGGAACACTGAAGCTTTCTTT
V gene: TRBV28
D gene: -
clone size: -
J gene: TRBJ1-1

CDR3 protein: CASSLAGREYEQFF
CDR3 DNA: TGTGCCAGCAGCTTAGCGGGGCGGGAGTATGAGCAGTTCTTC
V gene: TRBV7-9
D gene: TRBD2
clone size: -
J gene: TRBJ2-1

CDR3 protein: CSAGHAVAGELFF
CDR3 DNA: TGCAGCGCCGGACATGCAGTGGCCGGGGAGCTGTTTTTT
V gene: TRBV29-1
D gene: -
clone size: -
J gene: TRBJ2-2

CDR3 protein: CASSETGGSGNIQYF
CDR3 DNA: TGTGCCAGCAGCGAGACAGGGGGCTCGGGGAACATTCAGTACTTC
V gene: TRBV7-3
D gene: TRBD1
clone size: -
J gene: TRBJ2-4

CDR3 protein: CASSTGIAYEQYF
CDR3 DNA: TGTGCCAGCAGTACAGGGATCGCCTACGAGCAGTACTTC
V gene: TRBV6-1
D gene: -
clone size: -
J gene: TRBJ2-7

CDR3 protein: CASSQGTGLNTEAFF
CDR3 DNA: TGTGCCAGCTCCCAAGGGACAGGGTTAAACACTGAAGCTTTCTTT
V gene: TRBV18
D gene: TRBD1
clone size: -
J gene: TRBJ1-1

CDR3 protein: CASGLGTIGEQFF
CDR3 DNA: TGTGCTAGTGGTTTGGGGACTATAGGGGAGCAGTTCTTC
V gene: TRBV12-5
D gene: -
clone size: once
J gene: TRBJ2-1

CDR3 protein: CASSLLEFTDTQYF
CDR3 DNA: TGTGCCAGCAGCTTACTAGAGTTCACAGATACGCAGTATTTT
V gene: TRBV7-9
D gene: -
clone size: once
J gene: TRBJ2-3

CDR3 protein: CASSLTGETQYF
CDR3 DNA: TGTGCCAGCAGCTTGACGGGGGAGACCCAGTACTTC
V gene: TRBV5-4
D gene: -
clone size: once
J gene: TRBJ2-5